This TCR beta chain was identified in a study of blood T cell repertoires in COVID-19. Across the study: Samples representing acute and convalescent COVID-19 were sourced from the United States, Italy and Spain. Nucleic acid was either cDNA or gDNA, and it came from T cells, B-cell-depleted T cells, or PBMCs.

Followed longitudinally, the Seattle patients had been enrolled during active infection. The CDR3 is 14 residues long. The V gene lost 4 bases and the J gene lost 4 bases, with 13 bases spanning the gap. Germline CDR1 is MDHEN and CDR2 is SYDVKM. The protocol was immunoSEQ multiplex PCR, while the TCRdb copy is restricted to in-frame clones and leaves out a portion. The table shows about 49,000 clones, with approximately 95% occurring only once. The sequenced material came from peripheral blood. The TCR originated in a man in his 60s with COVID-19, enrolled during active disease. This sequence joins TRBV28 and TRBJ1-2, with unresolved D. CDR3 nucleotide sequence: TGTGCCAGCAGTTCGACCGGGATTCCCTATGGCTACACCTTC. Amino acid sequence: CASSSTGIPYGYTF.